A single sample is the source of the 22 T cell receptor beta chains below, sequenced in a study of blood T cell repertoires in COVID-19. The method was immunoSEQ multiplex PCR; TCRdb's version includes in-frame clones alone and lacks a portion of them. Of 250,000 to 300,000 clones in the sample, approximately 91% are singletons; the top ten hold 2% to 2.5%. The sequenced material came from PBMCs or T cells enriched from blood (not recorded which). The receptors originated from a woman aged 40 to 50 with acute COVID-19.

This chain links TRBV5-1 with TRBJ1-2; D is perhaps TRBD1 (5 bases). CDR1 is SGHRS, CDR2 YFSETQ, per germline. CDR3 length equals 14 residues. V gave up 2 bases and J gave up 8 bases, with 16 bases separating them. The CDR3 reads CASSFDRPKDGYTF. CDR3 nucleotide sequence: TGCGCCAGCAGCTTCGACAGACCTAAAGACGGCTACACCTTC.

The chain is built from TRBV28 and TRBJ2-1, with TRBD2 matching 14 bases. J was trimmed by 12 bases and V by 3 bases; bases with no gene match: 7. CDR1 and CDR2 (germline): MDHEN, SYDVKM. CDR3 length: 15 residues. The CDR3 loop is CASSLPGTSGGMQFF. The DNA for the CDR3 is TGTGCCAGCAGTTTGCCCGGGACTAGCGGGGGAATGCAGTTCTTC.

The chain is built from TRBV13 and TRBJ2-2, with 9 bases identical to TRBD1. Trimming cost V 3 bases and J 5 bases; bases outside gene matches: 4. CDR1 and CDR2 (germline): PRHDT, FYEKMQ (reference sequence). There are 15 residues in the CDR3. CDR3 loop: CASSLDRGETGELFF. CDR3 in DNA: TGTGCCAGCAGCTTGGACAGGGGAGAAACCGGGGAGCTGTTTTTT.

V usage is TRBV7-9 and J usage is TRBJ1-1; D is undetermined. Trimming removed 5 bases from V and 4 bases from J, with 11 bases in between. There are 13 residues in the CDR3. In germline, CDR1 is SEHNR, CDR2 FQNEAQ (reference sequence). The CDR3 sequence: CASSHPGTTEAFF. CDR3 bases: TGTGCCAGCAGCCATCCAGGTACCACTGAAGCTTTCTTT. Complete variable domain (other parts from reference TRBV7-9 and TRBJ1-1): DTGVSQNPRHKITKRGQNVTFRCDPISEHNRLYWYRQTLGQGPEFLTYFQNEAQLEKSRLLSDRFSAERPKGSFSTLEIQRTEQGDSAMYLCASSHPGTTEAFFGQGTRLTVV.

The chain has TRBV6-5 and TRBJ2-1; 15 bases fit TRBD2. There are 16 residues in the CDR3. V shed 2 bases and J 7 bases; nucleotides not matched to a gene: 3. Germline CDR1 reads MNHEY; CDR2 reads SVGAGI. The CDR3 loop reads CASSYAGLAGGNEQFF. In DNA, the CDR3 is TGTGCCAGCAGTTACGCAGGACTAGCGGGGGGGAATGAGCAGTTCTTC.

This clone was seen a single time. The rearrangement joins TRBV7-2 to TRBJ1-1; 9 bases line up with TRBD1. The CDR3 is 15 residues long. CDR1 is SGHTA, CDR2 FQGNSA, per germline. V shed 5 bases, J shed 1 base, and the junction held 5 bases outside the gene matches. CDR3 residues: CASSPRDRANTEAFF. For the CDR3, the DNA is TGTGCCAGCAGCCCCCGGGACAGGGCGAACACTGAAGCTTTCTTT. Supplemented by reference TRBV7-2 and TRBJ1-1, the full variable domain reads GAGVSQSPSNKVTEKGKDVELRCDPISGHTALYWYRQSLGQGLEFLIYFQGNSAPDKSGLPSDRFSAERTGGSVSTLTIQRTQQEDSAVYLCASSPRDRANTEAFFGQGTRLTVV.

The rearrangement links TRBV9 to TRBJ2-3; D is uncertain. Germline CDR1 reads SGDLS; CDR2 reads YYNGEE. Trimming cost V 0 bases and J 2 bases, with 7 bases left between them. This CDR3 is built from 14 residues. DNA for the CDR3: TGTGCCAGCAGCGTAGTTCCAGTCACAGATACGCAGTATTTT. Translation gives CASSVVPVTDTQYF.

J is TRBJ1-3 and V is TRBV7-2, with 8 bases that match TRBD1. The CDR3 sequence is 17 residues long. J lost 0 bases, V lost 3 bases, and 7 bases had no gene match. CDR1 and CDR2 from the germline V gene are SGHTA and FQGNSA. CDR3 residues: CASSFKGTGSSGNTIYF. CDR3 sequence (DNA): TGTGCCAGCAGCTTTAAGGGGACAGGAAGCTCTGGAAACACCATATATTTT. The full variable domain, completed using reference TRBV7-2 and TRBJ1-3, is GAGVSQSPSNKVTEKGKDVELRCDPISGHTALYWYRQSLGQGLEFLIYFQGNSAPDKSGLPSDRFSAERTGGSVSTLTIQRTQQEDSAVYLCASSFKGTGSSGNTIYFGEGSWLTVV.

This CDR3 is CATSGRVNTGELFF. The DNA for the CDR3 is TGTGCCACCAGTGGAAGAGTAAACACCGGGGAGCTGTTTTTT. The chain combines TRBV24-1 with TRBJ2-2; D call uncertain. V shed 5 bases and J shed 2 bases, with 8 bases lying between them. Germline V lookup: CDR1 KGHDR, CDR2 SFDVKD. The CDR3 contains 14 residues.

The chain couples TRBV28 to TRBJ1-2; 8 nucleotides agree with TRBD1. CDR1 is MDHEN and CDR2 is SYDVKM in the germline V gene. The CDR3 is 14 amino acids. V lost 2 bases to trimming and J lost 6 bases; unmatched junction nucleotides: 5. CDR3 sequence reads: CASSLIGQGNGYTF. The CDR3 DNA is TGTGCCAGCAGTTTAATTGGACAGGGAAATGGCTACACCTTC.

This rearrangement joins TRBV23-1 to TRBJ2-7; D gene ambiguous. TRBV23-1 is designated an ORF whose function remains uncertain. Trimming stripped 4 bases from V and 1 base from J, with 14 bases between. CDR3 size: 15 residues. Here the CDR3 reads CASSPPVRVSYEQYF. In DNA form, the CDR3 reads TGCGCCAGCAGTCCTCCCGTACGGGTATCCTACGAGCAGTACTTC.

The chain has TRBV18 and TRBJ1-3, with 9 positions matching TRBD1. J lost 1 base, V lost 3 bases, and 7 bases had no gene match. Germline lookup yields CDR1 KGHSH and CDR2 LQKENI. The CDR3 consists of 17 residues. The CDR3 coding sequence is TGTGCCAGCTCACCGATGGGACAGGGACGGTCTGGAAACACCATATATTTT. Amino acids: CASSPMGQGRSGNTIYF. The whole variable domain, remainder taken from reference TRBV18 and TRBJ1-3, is NAGVMQNPRHLVRRRGQEARLRCSPMKGHSHVYWYRQLPEEGLKFMVYLQKENIIDESGMPKERFSAEFPKEGPSILRIQQVVRGDSAAYFCASSPMGQGRSGNTIYFGEGSWLTVV.

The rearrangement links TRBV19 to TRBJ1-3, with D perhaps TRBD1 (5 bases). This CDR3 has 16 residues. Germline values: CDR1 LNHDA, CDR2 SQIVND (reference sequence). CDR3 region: CGTEERRGSSGNTIYF. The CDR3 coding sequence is TGTGGCACGGAGGAGAGGCGGGGGTCGTCCGGAAACACCATATATTTT.

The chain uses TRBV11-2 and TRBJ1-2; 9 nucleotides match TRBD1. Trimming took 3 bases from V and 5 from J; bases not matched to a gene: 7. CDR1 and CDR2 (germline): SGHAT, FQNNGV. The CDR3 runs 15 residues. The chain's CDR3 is CASSLTTGGGYGYTF. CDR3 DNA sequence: TGTGCCAGCAGCTTGACTACAGGGGGCGGATATGGCTACACCTTC.

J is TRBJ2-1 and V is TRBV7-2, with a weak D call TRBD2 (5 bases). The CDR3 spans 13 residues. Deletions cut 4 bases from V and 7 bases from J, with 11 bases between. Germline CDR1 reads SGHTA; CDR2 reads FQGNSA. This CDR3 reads CASSSSRTNEQFF. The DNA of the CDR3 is TGTGCCAGCAGCTCAAGCAGGACTAATGAGCAGTTCTTC.

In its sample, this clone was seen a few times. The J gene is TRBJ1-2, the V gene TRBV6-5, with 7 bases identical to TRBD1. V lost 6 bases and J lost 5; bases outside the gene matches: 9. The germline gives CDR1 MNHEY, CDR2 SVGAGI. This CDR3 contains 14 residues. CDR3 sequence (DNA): TGTGCCAGCAGGCGTACAGGGGAGAGATATGGCTACACCTTC. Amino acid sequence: CASRRTGERYGYTF.

CDR3 coding DNA: TGTGCCAGCAGTGGGACAGCAACTAATGAAAAACTGTTTTTT. This codes for CASSGTATNEKLFF. The V gene is TRBV6-2 or TRBV6-3, the J gene TRBJ1-4, with 7 bases that match TRBD1. This CDR3 region has 14 residues. V lost 5 bases to trimming and J lost 0 bases; unmatched junction nucleotides: 0. Germline V gene sequence: CDR1 MNHEY, CDR2 SVGEGT.

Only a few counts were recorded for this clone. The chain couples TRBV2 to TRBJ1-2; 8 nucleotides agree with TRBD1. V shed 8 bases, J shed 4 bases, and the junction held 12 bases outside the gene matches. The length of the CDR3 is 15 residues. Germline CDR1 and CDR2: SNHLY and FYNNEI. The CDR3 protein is CASGGGQGRGYGYTF. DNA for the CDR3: TGTGCCAGCGGAGGAGGACAGGGCAGGGGCTATGGCTACACCTTC.

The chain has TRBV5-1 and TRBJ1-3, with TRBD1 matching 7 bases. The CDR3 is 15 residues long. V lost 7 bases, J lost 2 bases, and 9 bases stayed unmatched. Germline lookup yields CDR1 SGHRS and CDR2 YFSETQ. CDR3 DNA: TGCGCCAGCCGACCTGGGGACAGTGCTGGAAACACCATATATTTT. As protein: CASRPGDSAGNTIYF.

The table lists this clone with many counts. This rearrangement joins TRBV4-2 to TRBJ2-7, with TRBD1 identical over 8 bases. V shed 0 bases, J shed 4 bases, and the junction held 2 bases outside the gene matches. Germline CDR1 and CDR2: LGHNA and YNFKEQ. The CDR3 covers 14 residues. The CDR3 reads CASSQDRGPYEQYF. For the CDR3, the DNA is TGTGCCAGCAGCCAAGACAGGGGGCCTTACGAGCAGTACTTC.

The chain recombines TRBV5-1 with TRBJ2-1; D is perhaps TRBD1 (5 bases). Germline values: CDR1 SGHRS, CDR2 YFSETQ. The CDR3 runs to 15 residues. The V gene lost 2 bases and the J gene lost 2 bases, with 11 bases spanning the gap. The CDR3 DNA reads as TGCGCCAGCAGCTTCGGAACAGGCCCCTACAATGAGCAGTTCTTC. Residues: CASSFGTGPYNEQFF.

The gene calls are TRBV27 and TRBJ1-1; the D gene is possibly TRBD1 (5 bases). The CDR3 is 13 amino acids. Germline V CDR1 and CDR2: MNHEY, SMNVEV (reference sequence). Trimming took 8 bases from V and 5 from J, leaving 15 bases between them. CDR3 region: CASGRGGKTEAFF. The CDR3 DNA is TGTGCCAGCGGGCGCGGGGGAAAAACTGAAGCTTTCTTT.